These 22 T cell receptor beta chains were all obtained from the same sample, sequenced in a study of blood T cell repertoires in COVID-19. Generated by immunoSEQ multiplex PCR, the TCRdb table keeps only in-frame clones and is missing some. The repertoire holds 190,000 or so clones, with around 82% as singletons. Material for sequencing was PBMCs or T cells enriched from blood (not recorded which). The receptors originated from a man aged 35-49 years who had recovered from COVID-19.

The chain carries TRBV4-2 and TRBJ2-3; D might be TRBD2 (5 bases). The CDR3 is 12 residues long. The V gene's germline CDR1 is LGHNA and CDR2 YNFKEQ. Trimming removed 4 bases from V and 8 bases from J, with 10 bases in between. The CDR3 loop is CASSPGRTTQYF. CDR3 sequence (DNA): TGTGCCAGCAGCCCGGGAAGGACTACGCAGTATTTT.

The rearrangement uses TRBV20-1 and TRBJ1-5, with D uncertain. Trimming left V 3 bases short and J 6 bases short, with 3 bases between. The CDR3 covers 10 residues. Germline CDR1 is DFQATT and CDR2 is SNEGSKA (reference sequence). The CDR3 sequence: CSARSQPQHF. DNA for the CDR3: TGCAGTGCTAGGAGTCAGCCCCAGCATTTT.

The chain joins TRBV11-2 to TRBJ1-2; the D is unclear. Germline V CDR1 and CDR2: SGHAT, FQNNGV. Trimming shortened V by 5 bases and J by 8 bases, and 12 bases separated the two germline ends. The CDR3 has 12 residues. This CDR3 reads CASSPGSLGYTF. The CDR3 DNA follows: TGTGCCAGCAGCCCGGGGAGTCTCGGCTACACCTTC.

V usage is TRBV5-1 and J usage is TRBJ1-1; TRBD1 matches 11 bases. V was clipped by 4 bases and J by 4 bases; unmatched bases: 9. The CDR3 runs to 16 residues. Germline V gene data show CDR1 as SGHRS and CDR2 as YFSETQ. The CDR3 region has the DNA TGCGCCAGCAGCCCGACCGGGACAGGGGGTATCACTGAAGCTTTCTTT. This encodes CASSPTGTGGITEAFF.

The V call is TRBV6-5, the J call TRBJ1-1; D gene unclear. Trimming pared 2 bases from V and 4 bases from J, leaving 11 bases between. The CDR3 is made up of 14 amino acids. Germline assignment: CDR1 MNHEY and CDR2 SVGAGI. For the CDR3, the DNA is TGTGCCAGCAGTTACGGAGGCGCAAGCACTGAAGCTTTCTTT. This encodes CASSYGGASTEAFF.

The chain carries TRBV6-2 or TRBV6-3 and TRBJ1-1; tentatively, D is TRBD1 (5 bases). The V gene's germline CDR1 is MNHEY and CDR2 SVGEGT. Trimming took 4 bases from V and 8 from J, leaving 20 bases between them. The CDR3 has 15 residues. In DNA form, the CDR3 reads TGTGCCAGCAGTTTTCCAAGGTCGCGGGGCTCAGAAGCTTTCTTT. It translates to CASSFPRSRGSEAFF.

The chain is built from TRBV6-2 or TRBV6-3 and TRBJ2-3, with 7 nucleotides matching TRBD2. Trimming took 4 bases from V and 4 from J; bases not matched to a gene: 5. CDR1 and CDR2 from the germline V gene are MNHEY and SVGEGT. This CDR3 has 14 residues. The CDR3 sequence: CASSSGGTADTQYF. Written as DNA, the CDR3 is TGTGCCAGCAGTTCCGGGGGGACCGCAGATACGCAGTATTTT.

The V call is TRBV19, the J call TRBJ1-5; D uncertain. Trimming cost V 6 bases and J 7 bases, with 16 bases left between them. Germline CDR1 LNHDA, CDR2 SQIVND (reference sequence). The CDR3 is 14 residues long. The CDR3 DNA reads TGTGCCAGTAGGCCCGCTGGTTTTGAGCAGCCCCAGCATTTT. Its protein is CASRPAGFEQPQHF.

The rearrangement uses TRBV25-1 and TRBJ1-4; no reliable D call. Germline V lookup: CDR1 MGHDK, CDR2 SYGVNS. V was pared by 1 base and J by 13 bases, with 13 bases between. CDR3 length: 13 amino acids. DNA of the CDR3: TGTGCCAGCAGTGAATCGAGGGTGGGAGGACTGTTTTTT. Amino acids: CASSESRVGGLFF.

This chain joins TRBV9 and TRBJ2-1; 11 nucleotides align to TRBD2. The CDR3 spans 15 residues. CDR1 and CDR2 (germline): SGDLS, YYNGEE. J gave up 4 bases and V 3 bases, and 3 bases lay outside the gene matches. The CDR3 region is CASSAGTSGYNEQFF. The CDR3 DNA is TGTGCCAGCAGCGCCGGGACTAGCGGATACAATGAGCAGTTCTTC.

J is TRBJ1-2 and V is TRBV5-1, with TRBD1 matching over 9 bases. This CDR3 has 16 amino acids. V was clipped by 4 bases and J by 3 bases; unmatched bases: 10. Germline CDR1 SGHRS, CDR2 YFSETQ. CDR3 amino acids: CASSLDGQGSYYGYTF. The CDR3 DNA follows: TGCGCCAGCAGCCTCGATGGACAGGGGTCGTACTATGGCTACACCTTC.

The chain couples TRBV27 to TRBJ2-2, with 7 bases fitting TRBD1. CDR1 is MNHEY and CDR2 is SMNVEV in the germline V gene (reference sequence). The CDR3 contains 14 residues. The V segment lost 3 bases and the J segment 4 bases; nucleotides outside the gene matches: 2. This chain's CDR3 is CASSFTGVTGELFF. DNA of the CDR3: TGTGCCAGCAGTTTCACAGGGGTCACCGGGGAGCTGTTTTTT.

The genes are TRBV7-9 and TRBJ1-1; the match to TRBD1 covers 9 bases. Per the germline V gene, CDR1 is SEHNR and CDR2 is FQNEAQ (reference sequence). The V segment lost 6 bases and the J segment 6 bases; nucleotides outside the gene matches: 20. The CDR3 sequence is 18 residues long. CDR3 DNA: TGTGCCAGCAGACCACAAACAGGGCAGGGACAGGGTTTTCCTGAAGCTTTCTTT. Protein sequence: CASRPQTGQGQGFPEAFF.

The chain couples TRBV4-3 to TRBJ1-4; tentative D call: TRBD1 (5 bases). Germline CDR1 is LGHNA and CDR2 is YSLEER. Trimming left V 0 bases short and J 4 bases short, with 12 bases between. The CDR3 has 16 residues. Here the CDR3 reads CASSQDRGRLNEKLFF. Written as DNA, the CDR3 is TGCGCCAGCAGCCAAGATAGGGGCAGACTTAATGAAAAACTGTTTTTT.

The V call is TRBV30, the J call TRBJ1-1; 7 bases map to TRBD1. Germline loops: CDR1 GTSNPN, CDR2 SVGIG (reference sequence). The CDR3 is 15 amino acids. Trimming took 0 bases from V and 2 from J; bases not matched to a gene: 6. The CDR3 DNA reads as TGTGCCTGGAGTGTACAGGGGATTAGAAACACTGAAGCTTTCTTT. Residues: CAWSVQGIRNTEAFF.

The chain recombines TRBV6-5 with TRBJ1-1; D call uncertain. V gave up 1 base and J gave up 1 base, with 4 bases separating them. Germline-derived CDR1 and CDR2 are MNHEY and SVGAGI. CDR3 size: 13 residues. The CDR3 DNA follows: TGTGCCAGCAGTTACTTCCAGAACACTGAAGCTTTCTTT. This gives the protein CASSYFQNTEAFF.

This CDR3 is CASSLFNGQPQHF. For the CDR3, the DNA is TGTGCCAGCAGTTTATTTAACGGTCAGCCCCAGCATTTT. The J gene is TRBJ1-5, the V gene TRBV27; unclear D gene. CDR1 and CDR2 (germline): MNHEY, SMNVEV (reference sequence). This CDR3 contains 13 residues. Trimming pared 1 base from V and 6 bases from J, leaving 7 bases between.

This rearrangement joins TRBV5-1 to TRBJ1-2; D might be TRBD1 (6 bases). Germline values: CDR1 SGHRS, CDR2 YFSETQ. CDR3 size: 15 residues. Trimming left V 6 bases short and J 7 bases short, with 22 bases between. The CDR3 is CASTSLAGTTGGYTF. In DNA form, the CDR3 reads TGCGCCAGCACCTCCTTAGCCGGGACAACGGGTGGCTACACCTTC.

The genes are TRBV7-9 and TRBJ1-1, with D maybe TRBD1 (5 bases). Germline CDR1 SEHNR, CDR2 FQNEAQ (reference sequence). CDR3 size: 11 residues. V was pared by 11 bases and J by 3 bases, with 10 bases between. The CDR3 spells CACRGDTEAFF. CDR3 nucleotides: TGTGCCTGCCGGGGGGACACTGAAGCTTTCTTT.

This sequence joins TRBV6-5 and TRBJ1-6, with D tentatively TRBD1 (5 bases). V was cut by 6 bases and J by 3 bases, with 9 bases left in between. Germline CDR1 and CDR2: MNHEY and SVGAGI. This CDR3 region has 14 residues. The DNA of the CDR3 is TGTGCCAGCAGCAGGGTCGGCTATAATTCACCCCTCCACTTT. This sequence encodes CASSRVGYNSPLHF.

This clone has a handful of counts. The V and J genes are TRBV13 and TRBJ2-1, with D unresolved. This CDR3 comprises 13 residues. The germline V gene encodes CDR1 PRHDT and CDR2 FYEKMQ (reference sequence). Trimming removed 1 base from V and 6 bases from J, with 7 bases in between. CDR3 loop: CASSLVPFNEQFF. The DNA of the CDR3 is TGTGCCAGCAGCTTAGTCCCCTTCAATGAGCAGTTCTTC.

This chain links TRBV4-1 with TRBJ1-2; D perhaps matches TRBD1 (6 bases). Per the germline V gene, CDR1 is MGHRA and CDR2 is YSYEKL. The V and J ends lost 0 bases and 9 bases respectively, with 8 bases between them. The CDR3 has 12 residues. CDR3 region: CASSQETGSYTF. In DNA, the CDR3 is TGCGCCAGCAGCCAAGAAACAGGGAGCTACACCTTC.